Sequencing of this T cell receptor beta chain was carried out in a study of regulatory T cells in long-lasting Graves disease. This clonotype occurred a few times. Building of the TCR beta libraries involved iRepertoire HTBI primers and Arm-PCR of CDR3 regions. TCRdb independently ran MiXCR on the multiplex PCR reads; one entry per CDR3 protein. The table records approximately 400,000 distinct CDR3 sequences, over 12% of them present only once. The sample's time point: newly diagnosed GD, antithyroid drugs for less than 3 months. The TCR library was made from RNA extracted from PBMCs. The CDR3 is made up of 14 amino acids. The V and J ends lost 3 bases and 12 bases respectively, with 17 bases between them. In germline, CDR1 is KGHDR, CDR2 SFDVKD. These data also formed part of another study, on T cells in Graves' hyperthyroidism and ophthalmopathy.

The material was peripheral blood mononuclear cells (PBMCs), obtained at new diagnosis, from a patient treated with antithyroid drugs. This clonotype was obtained from a woman between 40 and 55 years old with Graves disease. The rearrangement joins TRBV24-1 to TRBJ2-1; no reliable D call. CDR3 loop: CATSDPTTPTGQFF. CDR3 DNA: TGTGCCACCAGTGATCCAACGACGCCTACGGGGCAGTTCTTC.